This T cell receptor beta chain was obtained from a study of blood T cell repertoires in COVID-19. The germline CDR1 and CDR2 sequences are SGHDN and FVKESK. The CDR3 contains 13 residues. V shed 10 bases, J shed 0 bases, and the junction held 5 bases outside the gene matches. Per the authors' pipeline: Amplification of reference gene primers was used by the study to estimate nucleated cell counts. Profiled with immunoSEQ multiplex PCR; TCRdb holds only in-frame clones, not every one. Clone size and V and J calls were adopted from that table, with D and trimming inferred from the DNA. Of about 120,000 clones listed, around 80% were seen once; the top ten hold more than 3%.

The sequence derives from a woman in her fifties or sixties with acute or convalescent COVID-19. The chain combines TRBV14 with TRBJ1-1, with TRBD1 matching over 7 bases. The source material was peripheral blood. The CDR3 coding sequence is TGTGCCACCGGGGGACAGATGAACACTGAAGCTTTCTTT. Its protein is CATGGQMNTEAFF.